The T cell receptor (beta chain) under discussion was sequenced for a study of cytomegalovirus exposure and HLA in healthy donors. Sequencing was performed with immunoSEQ multiplex PCR; in TCRdb, only in-frame clones are kept and a portion is missing. The sample has 150,000 to 200,000 clones; 85% are singletons. Trimming took 8 bases from V and 4 from J, leaving 9 bases between them. Germline-derived CDR1 and CDR2 are MDHEN and SYDVKM. The CDR3 totals 12 residues. The receptor was isolated from a man between 18 and 29 years old in good health and CMV-seropositive. Source material: PBMCs. This rearrangement joins TRBV28 to TRBJ1-5, with TRBD1 as a possible D gene (6 bases). CDR3 amino acids: CASRDTNQPQHF. The DNA for the CDR3 is TGTGCCAGCCGGGACACAAATCAGCCCCAGCATTTT.